The sequence of this T cell receptor beta chain was determined in a study of regulatory T cells in long-lasting Graves disease. With iRepertoire HTBI primers and Arm-PCR of CDR3 regions, TCR beta libraries were built. MiXCR, applied by TCRdb to the multiplex PCR reads, yields one record per CDR3 protein. The table shows about 440,000 distinct CDR3 sequences, with approximately 15% occurring only once. Time point specified: newly diagnosed GD, antithyroid drugs for less than 3 months. Preparation of the TCR library used RNA extracted from PBMCs. V lost 2 bases, J lost 0 bases, and 14 bases lay in between. Germline CDR1 and CDR2: LGHDT and YNNKEL (reference sequence). This CDR3 comprises 17 residues. Study conclusions and caveats: Peripheral blood alone, not thyroid tissue, underwent study. The study found persistent patients shared more public clonotypes (roughly 2,800) than new patients (approximately 870).

This clonotype has ten or more counts. Its antigen is undetermined. These records were also assigned to another study, of T cells in Graves' hyperthyroidism and ophthalmopathy.

Material: peripheral blood mononuclear cells (PBMCs), obtained at new diagnosis, from a patient treated with antithyroid drugs. The rearrangement links TRBV3-1 to TRBJ2-4, with unresolved D. This TCR was sampled from a woman aged 25 to 39 with Graves disease. The CDR3, as DNA: TGTGCCAGCAGCCAAATCCAGAAGAGGCTAGCCAAAAACATTCAGTACTTC. Translation: CASSQIQKRLAKNIQYF.